The entry below describes one TCR beta chain. Germline trimming cut 2 bases from V and 4 bases from J; bases unmatched to any gene: 3. The CDR3 has 14 residues. CDR1 SNHLY and CDR2 FYNNEI come from the germline V gene. The entry originates in a study of T cell responses to AZD1222 COVID-19 vaccine. Study information: The study pooled second doses at about 4 or about 12 weeks.

Assay: immunoSEQ multiplex PCR; the TCRdb copy retains only in-frame clones and omits some. Among over 150,000 clones listed, around 89% were seen once. Material: peripheral blood, obtained on day 0 of AZD1222 vaccination. The chain is built from TRBV2 and TRBJ1-1; 8 bases are a match to TRBD1. The sequence was obtained from an adult in good health. The CDR3 DNA is TGTGCCAGCAGTGAACAGGGGGCGGTCACTGAAGCTTTCTTT. Amino acid sequence: CASSEQGAVTEAFF. The full variable domain, in which reference TRBV2 and TRBJ1-1 provide the parts outside the CDR3, is EPEVTQTPSHQVTQMGQEVILRCVPISNHLYFYWYRQILGQKVEFLVSFYNNEISEKSEIFDDQFSVERPDGSNFTLKIRSTKLEDSAMYFCASSEQGAVTEAFFGQGTRLTVV.